Below, 27 T cell receptor beta chains from the same sample are listed, as sequenced in a study of OX40 agonist ivuxolimab in advanced cancers. Library creation used the immunoSEQ multiplex PCR assay. The table was pulled from immuneACCESS by TCRdb, which kept in-frame rearrangements only. Such tables lose some clones; where checked, under half of the loss comes from unresolved V genes, and the rest has no known cause. A total of tens of thousands of clones appear in this sample, 75% to 95% of them only once. The biggest ten clones account for 8.4% of the sample. The specimen comprised CD4+ or CD8+ T cells sorted from blood, sampled in a trial of the OX40 agonist ivuxolimab. The receptors derive from an adult with an advanced solid tumor such as melanoma, head and neck, liver or kidney cancer.

This clone has a handful of counts. V gene TRBV2 combines with J gene TRBJ2-7; D not certain. The CDR3 length is 14 residues. The V end was cut by 0 bases, the J end by 4 bases, with 10 bases between. Germline-derived CDR1 and CDR2 are SNHLY and FYNNEI. The CDR3 loop is CASSEALTRYEQYV. CDR3 DNA sequence: TGTGCCAGCAGTGAAGCTCTAACGAGGTACGAGCAGTACGTC.

This sequence joins TRBV11-2 and TRBJ2-4; D is ambiguous. Germline V gives CDR1 SGHAT, CDR2 FQNNGV. The CDR3 is 11 amino acids. Trimming left V 4 bases short and J 6 bases short, with 4 bases between. CDR3 nucleotides: TGTGCCAGCAGCTCGGGAAACATTCAGTACTTC. It is translated as CASSSGNIQYF.

The V and J genes are TRBV10-3 and TRBJ2-1, with a weak D call TRBD2 (6 bases). The germline V gene has CDR1 ENHRY and CDR2 SYGVKD. CDR3 length: 16 amino acids. Deletions cut 10 bases from V and 6 bases from J, with 25 bases between. CDR3 DNA sequence: TGTGCCAGCTCCGATGGGGGGAAGACGTTGTCCAATGAGCAGTTCTTC. As protein: CASSDGGKTLSNEQFF.

This clone was seen only once. V is TRBV29-1 and J is TRBJ2-6; the D is unclear. The CDR3 covers 13 residues. Looked up from germline, CDR1 is SQVTM and CDR2 is ANQGSEA. V lost 4 bases, J lost 1 base, and 5 bases lay in between. CDR3 nucleotide sequence: TGCAGCGTTGTAGCTTCTGGGGCCAACGTCCTGACTTTC. Translating gives CSVVASGANVLTF.

The CDR3: CASSTGDRTYEQYF. Here the CDR3 DNA reads TGTGCCAGCAGTACGGGGGACCGCACCTACGAGCAGTACTTC. The chain combines TRBV6-6 with TRBJ2-7, with TRBD2 as a possible D gene (6 bases). V lost 5 bases, J lost 2 bases, and 13 bases lay in between. The CDR3 has 14 amino acids. Germline lookup yields CDR1 MNHNY and CDR2 SVGAGI (reference sequence).

The rearrangement joins TRBV7-6 to TRBJ2-2; TRBD2 aligns across 10 bases. The CDR3 is made up of 19 amino acids. The V and J ends lost 1 base and 3 bases, in that order; junction bases with no gene match: 11. CDR1 and CDR2 (germline): SGHVS, FNYEAQ. In DNA form, the CDR3 reads TGTGCCAGCAGCTTAGATCTAGCGGGGGACCCCGCAGACACCGGGGAGCTGTTTTTT. It is translated as CASSLDLAGDPADTGELFF.

The V call is TRBV13, the J call TRBJ2-3, with no clear D. The V end was cut by 5 bases, the J end by 7 bases, with 16 bases between. This CDR3 is 14 amino acids long. Germline V CDR1 and CDR2: PRHDT, FYEKMQ (reference sequence). The CDR3 nucleotides read TGTGCCAGCAGCCCCACCCTCGGACCCAATACGCAGTATTTT. Translating gives CASSPTLGPNTQYF.

The V gene is TRBV7-9, the J gene TRBJ2-2; TRBD1 agrees at 8 bases. CDR3 size: 15 residues. J lost 1 base, V lost 4 bases, and 2 bases had no gene match. The germline V gene has CDR1 SEHNR and CDR2 FQNEAQ (reference sequence). The DNA of the CDR3 is TGTGCCAGCAGCTCGGGGACAGGGAACACCGGGGAGCTGTTTTTT. It translates to CASSSGTGNTGELFF.

V and J are TRBV13 and TRBJ2-7; tentative D call: TRBD1 (5 bases). Trimming pared 2 bases from V and 5 bases from J, leaving 13 bases between. CDR1 is PRHDT, CDR2 FYEKMQ, per germline (reference sequence). The CDR3 extends over 14 amino acids. DNA for the CDR3: TGTGCCAGCAGCTTACGGAACAGGCGTCACGAGCAGTACGTC. Translation: CASSLRNRRHEQYV.

The chain has TRBV28 and TRBJ2-1, with D unresolved. Germline lookup yields CDR1 MDHEN and CDR2 SYDVKM. This CDR3 has 15 residues. V lost 6 bases and J lost 8, with 20 bases in between. The CDR3 DNA is TGTGCCAGCAGCCCATTGACCTCAAACGACCATGAGCAGTTCTTC. This translates into CASSPLTSNDHEQFF.

This clone was seen a single time. The chain recombines TRBV6-6 with TRBJ2-3; D is unclear. The germline CDR1 and CDR2 sequences are MNHNY and SVGAGI (reference sequence). V was clipped by 7 bases and J by 0 bases, with 14 bases between them. The CDR3 runs 15 residues. The CDR3 sequence: CASNKGHSSTDTQYF. CDR3 DNA: TGTGCCAGCAACAAAGGTCACTCTAGCACAGATACGCAGTATTTT.

The chain is built from TRBV27 and TRBJ2-6; a weak D match, TRBD1 (5 bases). Germline V CDR1 and CDR2: MNHEY, SMNVEV (reference sequence). Trimming cost V 2 bases and J 9 bases, with 17 bases left between them. The length of the CDR3 is 16 residues. CDR3 sequence (DNA): TGTGCCAGCAGTTTAGTCCCCTCCTCGACAGACAACGTCCTGACTTTC. Protein sequence: CASSLVPSSTDNVLTF.

The V and J genes are TRBV28 and TRBJ1-2, with no clear D. V lost 3 bases, J lost 4 bases, and 18 bases lay in between. The CDR3 is 16 residues long. CDR1 and CDR2 (germline): MDHEN, SYDVKM. DNA for the CDR3: TGTGCCAGCAGTTTCCAAAAATCCTATAACCTCTATGGCTACACCTTC. Protein sequence: CASSFQKSYNLYGYTF.

V is TRBV6-5 and J is TRBJ1-5; D is undetermined. Trimming took off 2 bases at V and 9 bases at J, with 11 bases between the two ends. Germline values: CDR1 MNHEY, CDR2 SVGAGI. The CDR3 has 13 residues. The CDR3 region is CASSYTWGRPQHF. As DNA, the CDR3 is TGTGCCAGCAGTTACACCTGGGGTCGGCCCCAGCATTTT.

This sequence joins TRBV7-3 and TRBJ2-4; 7 nucleotides line up with TRBD1. V trimming: 4 bases; J trimming: 0 bases; junction bases outside the gene matches: 6. The germline CDR1 and CDR2 sequences are SGHTA and FQGTGA. The CDR3 has 16 amino acids. The CDR3 spells CASSSQGSLAKNIQYF. The CDR3 DNA follows: TGTGCCAGCAGCTCACAGGGGTCTCTAGCCAAAAACATTCAGTACTTC.

The chain combines TRBV5-6 with TRBJ2-2; a possible D gene is TRBD1 (5 bases). V gave up 2 bases and J gave up 0 bases, with 11 bases separating them. The V gene's germline CDR1 is SGHDT and CDR2 YYEEEE. The CDR3 is made up of 16 amino acids. The CDR3 DNA reads TGTGCCAGCAGCTTAGTAGGGGATGCGAACACCGGGGAGCTGTTTTTT. It translates to CASSLVGDANTGELFF.

For this clone: This sample also contains other DNA sequences that code for the same CDR3. The chain is built from TRBV30 and TRBJ1-6; D call uncertain. The V end lost 1 base, the J end lost 7 bases, and 8 bases lay between the germline ends. The CDR3 sequence is 13 residues long. The germline V gene encodes CDR1 GTSNPN and CDR2 SVGIG (reference sequence). CDR3 residues: CAWSATGNSPLHF. The CDR3 nucleotides are TGTGCCTGGAGTGCGACGGGGAATTCACCCCTCCACTTT.

The chain recombines TRBV7-9 with TRBJ2-7; D is unresolved. This CDR3 has 11 residues. The germline CDR1 and CDR2 sequences are SEHNR and FQNEAQ (reference sequence). The germline V and J ends were trimmed by 10 bases and 4 bases, with 11 bases remaining between them. The CDR3 loop is CATSPGYEQYF. The CDR3 DNA reads as TGTGCCACCTCACCGGGTTACGAGCAGTACTTC.

This chain links TRBV4-3 with TRBJ2-7; 8 nucleotides line up with TRBD2. Germline lookup yields CDR1 LGHNA and CDR2 YSLEER. The CDR3 length is 14 residues. V gave up 4 bases and J gave up 6 bases; unmatched junction bases: 8. The CDR3 reads CASSLHSGVSEQYF. The CDR3, as DNA: TGCGCCAGCAGCCTACATAGCGGGGTTAGCGAGCAGTACTTC.

A single count supports this clone. V usage is TRBV28 and J usage is TRBJ2-7; weak D call: TRBD2 (6 bases). V lost 1 base to trimming and J lost 2 bases, with 24 bases between them. Germline CDR1 reads MDHEN; CDR2 reads SYDVKM. CDR3 size: 19 residues. CDR3 nucleotides: TGTGCCAGCAGTTTATTCTACGGACTACCAAGTGTCTCCCCCTACGAGCAGTACTTC. Translating it yields CASSLFYGLPSVSPYEQYF.

The chain employs TRBV29-1 and TRBJ2-7; possible D gene TRBD1, 6 bases. Germline loops: CDR1 SQVTM, CDR2 ANQGSEA. The CDR3 is 11 residues long. The V end lost 4 bases, the J end lost 6 bases, and 10 bases lay between the germline ends. The CDR3, as DNA: TGCAGCGTTGTAGAGACAGGCGAGCAGTACGTC. Translation gives CSVVETGEQYV.

The V gene is TRBV27, the J gene TRBJ1-1; a possible D gene is TRBD1 (6 bases). Germline V gene sequence: CDR1 MNHEY, CDR2 SMNVEV (reference sequence). Trimming pared 8 bases from V and 1 base from J, leaving 11 bases between. CDR3 length: 13 residues. This chain's CDR3 is CASQDRRNTEAFF. CDR3 DNA: TGTGCCAGCCAAGACAGGAGGAACACTGAAGCTTTCTTT.

V usage is TRBV6-5 and J usage is TRBJ1-4; no reliable D call. Trimming left V 2 bases short and J 3 bases short, with 7 bases between. Germline-derived CDR1 and CDR2 are MNHEY and SVGAGI. The CDR3 length is 14 residues. The DNA for the CDR3 is TGTGCCAGCAGTTACACACAGTCTAATGAAAAACTGTTTTTT. It codes for CASSYTQSNEKLFF.

Here the CDR3 DNA reads TGTGCCAGCAGCTCCTTTGGCGGATTTAATTCACCCCTCCACTTT. Amino acid sequence: CASSSFGGFNSPLHF. This chain joins TRBV9 and TRBJ1-6; unclear D gene. This CDR3 spans 15 amino acids. The germline V and J ends were trimmed by 4 bases and 6 bases, with 14 bases remaining between them. Germline CDR1 is SGDLS and CDR2 is YYNGEE.

There are a few counts of this clone. The V and J genes are TRBV4-1 and TRBJ2-6; D not certain. Germline CDR1 and CDR2: MGHRA and YSYEKL. The CDR3 loop spans 15 amino acids. Trimming removed 4 bases from V and 0 bases from J, with 7 bases in between. The CDR3 sequence is CASSPGFSGANVLTF. For the CDR3, the DNA is TGCGCCAGCAGCCCCGGGTTCTCTGGGGCCAACGTCCTGACTTTC.

The CDR3 DNA sequence: TGTGCCAGCAGCCAAGGTCTTACAGGGGATGAGCAGTTCTTC. It encodes CASSQGLTGDEQFF. The chain combines TRBV14 with TRBJ2-1; the match to TRBD1 covers 7 bases. Germline CDR1 is SGHDN and CDR2 is FVKESK. The V segment lost 1 base and the J segment 8 bases; nucleotides outside the gene matches: 5. The CDR3 covers 14 residues.

The chain joins TRBV30 to TRBJ1-1; D gene unclear. CDR3 length: 13 residues. Deletions cut 0 bases from V and 1 base from J, with 6 bases between. Germline CDR1 GTSNPN, CDR2 SVGIG (reference sequence). In DNA, the CDR3 is TGTGCCTGGAGTGTAGGGCGGAACACTGAAGCTTTCTTT. Protein sequence: CAWSVGRNTEAFF.